This TCR beta chain emerged from a study of regulatory T cells in long-lasting Graves disease. This clonotype was observed at least ten times. Its matching antigen is unknown. The CDR3 has 16 amino acids. The V and J ends lost 4 bases and 2 bases, in that order; junction bases with no gene match: 7. Germline V lookup: CDR1 LGHDT, CDR2 YNNKEL (reference sequence). CDR3-region Arm-PCR and iRepertoire HTBI primers produced the TCR beta libraries. TCRdb called the multiplex PCR reads again in MiXCR, with one record for every CDR3 protein. The profile shows 440,000 or so distinct CDR3 sequences, just under 15% of them singletons. Overall study findings and caveats: Persistent disease was associated with favored TRBV28 usage and with favored use of TRBJ1-2 and TRBJ2-5.

Time point denoted: newly diagnosed GD, antithyroid drugs for less than 3 months. There was RNA extracted from PBMCs, and the TCR library was made from it. Peripheral blood, around 10 milliliters of it, was drawn into EDTA tubes. The sample was also reused in another study, on T cells in Graves' hyperthyroidism and ophthalmopathy.

Specimen: peripheral blood mononuclear cells (PBMCs), collected at new diagnosis, from a patient treated with antithyroid drugs. J is TRBJ2-1 and V is TRBV3-1; 8 positions match TRBD2. The sequence was obtained from a young woman with Graves disease. For the CDR3, the DNA is TGTGCCAGCAGCCCGCGGGTACTAGCGGCCTACAATGAGCAGTTCTTC. It specifies CASSPRVLAAYNEQFF.